This T cell receptor beta chain derives from a study of shared clonotypes between healthy human individuals. Overall study findings and caveats: Generation of non-shared clonotypes was less probable than generation of clonotypes shared by all four donors.

CD8 cells regarded as naive lacked CD45RO, were positively chosen for CCR7, and omitted terminally differentiated effector memory CD45RA+ cells. The CDR3 runs 15 residues. Germline loops: CDR1 SGHVS, CDR2 FNYEAQ. Trimming stripped 1 base from V and 5 bases from J, with 13 bases between. Some clones are missing from TCRdb's copy, which holds only in-frame ones; the method was immunoSEQ multiplex PCR. The sample lists hundreds of thousands of clones; roughly 98% were seen once. Details on this clone: Its target is unknown.

This rearrangement joins TRBV7-6 to TRBJ2-3; D unresolved. This TCR was sampled from a young man in good health. The sequenced sample was naive CD8+ T cells sorted from blood. In DNA, the CDR3 is TGTGCCAGCAGCTTAGAGGTTAATTTCGTAGATACGCAGTATTTT. It translates to CASSLEVNFVDTQYF.